The TCR beta chain described here comes from a study of CD8 T cells in acute hepatitis C reinfection (dated by TCRdb to the early 2020s). Broadly, across the study: The study profiled the TCRbeta repertoire of CD8+ T cells specific for the HCV NS3-1073 epitope during acute infection and after viral clearance. Several spontaneous resolvers contributed paired acute and follow-up samples. Study-wide conclusions, independent of this receptor: CDR3 sequences shared with other epitopes were rare, and differing sequencing approaches may have limited exact matching. NS3-1073 specific repertoires were highly diverse, with no significant diversity differences between acute resolver, follow-up resolver and acute chronic samples. All groups showed preferential use of the TRBV04 and TRBV06 gene families, a pattern that overrepresentation in the naive pool did not explain. NS3-1073 specific cells were too rare to sort in chronically infected subjects, so no follow-up repertoires exist for those subjects. Regardless of outcome, around 14 public clonotypes were found, and one public clonotype used V04-02/J02-02. Because bulk sequencing covered only the TCRbeta chain, the alphabeta pairing of public clonotypes could not be determined.

Trimming at the junction amounts to 0 bases on V and 7 bases on J, and the germline ends lie 13 bases apart. In the germline V gene (reference sequence), CDR1 corresponds to LNHNV and CDR2 to YYDKDF. There are 15 amino acids in the CDR3, from cysteine to phenylalanine inclusive. Of all the DNA, just the CDR3 is kept, 45 bases in frame from base 1. Genomic DNA was extracted from the FACS-sorted cells, and the TCRbeta chains were sequenced by the commercial immunoSEQ service. The published analysis was carried out like this. The repertoire data were analyzed using ImmunoSEQ Analyzer software v3.0 and R v3.5.1. Only productive rearrangements were analyzed, as sequences containing stop codons or out-of-frame rearrangements were removed. The sequencing provider supplied the Simpson diversity, Shannon entropy, CDR3 length and nucleotide addition metrics. Clonotypes were grouped by frequency as dominant, sub-dominant, low or lowest abundance, and most analyses excluded clonotypes below 0.1%. Any CDR3 amino acid clonotype present in at least two subjects at a cumulative frequency of at least 0.5% was labeled public. In TCRdb, the immuneACCESS table is reduced to in-frame sequences with V and J assigned. These tables do not hold every clone; where another copy was compared, an unresolved V gene accounts for under half, and the others remain unexplained. That table gives V, J and clone size, and the DNA gave D and trimming. This sample has 30,000 to 45,000 clones in its table, and roughly 85% of those were observed once. Jointly, the top ten make up roughly 11% of the sample.

Remarks on this clone: Its antigen is not yet known. Per-base quality was not reported, and no clone a single base away is much larger than it.

The time point label, as the study defines it: naive CD8 control sorted from an acute-time-point sample. Enrolled in the Montreal Hepatitis C Cohort (HEPCO) in Canada, the donors were people who inject drugs, and these donors were followed every 3 months. Acute primary HCV infection was defined as a positive HCV RNA or antibody test after a negative test within the previous 24 weeks. CD3, CD8 and CD45RO antibodies were used for surface staining, and dead cells were excluded with an aqua fixable dye. Among the cohort members were roughly 8 spontaneous resolvers, with spontaneous resolution defined as HCV RNA clearance within 24 weeks. Negative selection by means of the MACS CD8+ T cell Isolation Kit yielded CD8+ T cells from peripheral blood mononuclear cells recovered from cryopreservation by thawing. A BD FACSAria II cell sorter was used for cell sorting.

This receptor was obtained from a woman aged 18-30 years who spontaneously cleared hepatitis C infection. The chain couples TRBV15 to TRBJ2-1, with the D gene not clear enough to name. The sequencing sample was made of naive CD8+ T cells from PBMCs. The cell subset or site label of this sample denotes: sorted total naive CD45RO-negative CD8+ T cells. The DNA sequence is given as TGTGCCACCAGCAGAGACAAGGGAAGGGCTAATGAGCAGTTCTTC. It translates as CATSRDKGRANEQFF.